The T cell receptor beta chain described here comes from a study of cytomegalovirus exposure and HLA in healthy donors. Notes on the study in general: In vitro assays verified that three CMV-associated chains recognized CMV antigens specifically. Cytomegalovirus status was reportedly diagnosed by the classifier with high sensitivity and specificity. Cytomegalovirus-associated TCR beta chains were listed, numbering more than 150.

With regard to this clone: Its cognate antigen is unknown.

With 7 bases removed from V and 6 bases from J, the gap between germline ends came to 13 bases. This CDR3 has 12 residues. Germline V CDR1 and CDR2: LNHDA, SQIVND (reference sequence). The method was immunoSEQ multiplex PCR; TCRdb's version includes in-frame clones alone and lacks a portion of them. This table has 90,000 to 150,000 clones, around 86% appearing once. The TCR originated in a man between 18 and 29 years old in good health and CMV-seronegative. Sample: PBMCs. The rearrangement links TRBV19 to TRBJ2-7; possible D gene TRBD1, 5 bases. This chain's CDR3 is CASTAERGEQYF. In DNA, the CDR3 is TGTGCCAGTACGGCGGAAAGGGGCGAGCAGTACTTC. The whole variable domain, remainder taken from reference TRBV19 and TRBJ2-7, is DGGITQSPKYLFRKEGQNVTLSCEQNLNHDAMYWYRQDPGQGLRLIYYSQIVNDFQKGDIAEGYSVSREKKESFPLTVTSAQKNPTAFYLCASTAERGEQYFGPGTRLTVT.